The T cell receptor (beta chain) described here comes from a study of shared clonotypes between healthy human individuals. Study-wide points: Relative to memory subsets, naive subsets generally showed larger estimated richness.

The length of the CDR3 is 12 residues. Per the germline V gene, CDR1 is SGHVS and CDR2 is FQNEAQ. The V end was cut by 3 bases, the J end by 5 bases, with 6 bases between. Ten or more counts support this clone. Its antigen is not identified. The assay was run at deep level. It was 200 to 250 ng DNA, tens of thousands of T cell genomes, that sorted-subset replicate PCRs used. Generated by immunoSEQ multiplex PCR, the TCRdb table keeps only in-frame clones and is missing some. The repertoire holds approximately 240,000 clones, with over 60% as singletons. The sequence came from a man under 40 in good health. The specimen was memory CD4+ T cells sorted from blood. Subset of the sample: CD45RA-negative fraction. The V call is TRBV7-8, the J call TRBJ2-3; no reliable D call. The CDR3 DNA reads TGTGCCAGCAGCTTGCATATAGATACGCAGTATTTT. This codes for CASSLHIDTQYF.